The present entry profiles one T cell receptor beta chain with its context. Its antigen is unknown. The data were taken from a study of shared clonotypes between healthy human individuals. Sorted-subset replicate PCR reactions were performed with about 190 ng DNA, corresponding to about 32,000 T cell genomes. Sequencing was performed with immunoSEQ multiplex PCR; in TCRdb, only in-frame clones are kept and a portion is missing. Among around 1,900,000 clones, roughly 93% were seen once, and the ten largest hold less than 2%. Study outcomes and limitations: Memory subsets had estimated richness that was generally smaller than that of naive subsets.

CD45RO-negative, CCR7-selected cells formed the naive CD8 fraction, which excluded terminally differentiated effector memory CD45RA+ cells. The study drew its donors from healthy HIV-negative adults without recent acute infections or vaccinations. This TCR was sampled from a man between 18 and 29 years old in good health. Some clones in this sample may be carry-over from other donors' samples. The sequencing input was naive CD8+ T cells from PBMCs.

The CDR3, as DNA: TGTGCCAGTAGTTTTCGGCCACAGGATAACTATGGCTACACCTTC. Residues: CASSFRPQDNYGYTF. The V call is TRBV19, the J call TRBJ1-2; perhaps TRBD1 as D (5 bases). This CDR3 has 15 residues. Germline CDR1 is LNHDA and CDR2 is SQIVND (reference sequence). The germline V and J ends were trimmed by 5 bases and 1 base, with 14 bases remaining between them.